This T cell receptor (beta chain) stems from a study of T cell responses to AZD1222 COVID-19 vaccine. Overall study findings and caveats: Only six AZD1222 recipients tested seropositive at baseline. There were mostly white British donors and more females than males, and clonal diversity was possibly underestimated. Per reports, nearly half of all spike-specific TCRs target regions that are unmutated in variants.

Assay used: immunoSEQ multiplex PCR; TCRdb lists only in-frame clones, some missing. The table records approximately 120,000 clones, 88% of them present only once. A remark on this clone: Its matching antigen is unknown.

The sequence was collected from an adult in good health. The specimen comprised peripheral blood, sampled on day 0 of MenACWY control vaccination.

CDR3 region: CATFADRGNEKLFF. The CDR3 DNA reads as TGTGCCACCTTTGCAGACCGGGGTAATGAAAAACTGTTTTTT. The chain combines TRBV24-1 with TRBJ1-4; the D is unclear. The germline gives CDR1 KGHDR, CDR2 SFDVKD. Trimming removed 9 bases from V and 4 bases from J, with 14 bases in between. The CDR3 consists of 14 residues.